This is a list of T cell receptor beta chains from one sample in a study of CD8 T cells in Susac syndrome. Each CDR3 protein gets one entry after TCRdb re-called the immunoSEQ multiplex PCR reads with MiXCR. The sample has 170,000 or so distinct CDR3 sequences; roughly 95% are singletons. Input material: CD4+ T cells from PBMCs. These receptors all stem from a human donor with Susac syndrome. The CDR3 runs from the conserved cysteine through the conserved F or W. A D gene is named only where the DNA matches it firmly. Expanded clones are given a class, and other clones once, few, many or no size at all.

V gene	D gene	clone size	J gene	CDR3 protein
TRBV5-6	TRBD2	.	TRBJ2-7	CASSLWTGGPDEQYF
TRBV25-1	TRBD1	.	TRBJ2-1	CASSESQGATYNEQFF
TRBV3-1	.	.	TRBJ2-5	CASSQDRGETQYF
TRBV29-1	.	.	TRBJ2-1	CSVGTTHRDLRNEQFF
TRBV28	.	once	TRBJ2-7	CASIRRGTYEQYF
TRBV6-2/TRBV6-3	.	.	TRBJ1-1	CASSYVSGRAEAFF
TRBV20-1	TRBD2	.	TRBJ2-1	CSARVGTSGKIWYEQFF
TRBV27	TRBD1	.	TRBJ1-1	CASSLTGQGGEAFF
TRBV12-3/TRBV12-4	.	.	TRBJ1-2	CASSAQGYGYTF
TRBV11-2	.	.	TRBJ1-2	CASSLETGRYGYTF
TRBV4-3	.	.	TRBJ2-7	CASSQDPTLLTYEQYF
TRBV18	TRBD2	.	TRBJ2-7	CASSPLTSASSYEQYF
TRBV25-1	.	.	TRBJ1-6	CASSEAQVYSPLHF
TRBV4-3	.	.	TRBJ2-6	CASSPGLARGYSGANVLTF
TRBV30	.	.	TRBJ1-3	CARQDSGNTIYF
TRBV27	TRBD1	.	TRBJ1-2	CASSLLGQGSGGYTF
TRBV6-6	TRBD1	.	TRBJ1-4	CASNRDSGEKLFF
TRBV14	TRBD2	.	TRBJ2-1	CASSQAPGGPPYNEQFF
TRBV5-4	.	.	TRBJ2-7	CASSFWGHEQYF
TRBV6-2/TRBV6-3	.	.	TRBJ1-5	CASSSIWEPQHF
TRBV28	TRBD2	.	TRBJ2-4	CASKVAGGPNIQYF
TRBV7-9	.	.	TRBJ1-1	CASSLGQSNTEAFF
TRBV15	.	.	TRBJ2-7	CATSNRQGGVVEQYF
TRBV12-3/TRBV12-4	.	.	TRBJ2-3	CASKPDTDTQYF
TRBV25-1	TRBD1	.	TRBJ2-5	CASSEGGRGPKTQYF
TRBV29-1	TRBD1	.	TRBJ2-2	CSVEEQGSPGELFF
TRBV13	TRBD1	.	TRBJ1-5	CASSSQQGNQPQHF
TRBV28	TRBD2	.	TRBJ2-7	CASSFSGASYEQYF
TRBV5-6	.	.	TRBJ1-1	CASSWEGVTEAFF
TRBV5-6	TRBD2	.	TRBJ2-5	CASSFGLAAGETQYF
TRBV6-5	TRBD1	.	TRBJ1-2	CASRDSNSDGYTF
TRBV11-2	.	.	TRBJ2-1	CASIPGPSTYNEQFF
TRBV5-1	TRBD2	.	TRBJ2-3	CASKAGGVTDTQYF
TRBV5-1	.	.	TRBJ2-2	CASREGSYTGELFF
TRBV7-8	.	.	TRBJ2-5	CASSPRRTDLRKTQYF
TRBV4-3	TRBD2	.	TRBJ2-1	CASSQGVAGGRNEQFF
TRBV3-1	TRBD1	.	TRBJ2-2	CASSQGTGGHTGELFF
TRBV19	.	once	TRBJ1-6	CASTTGPSPLHF
TRBV15	.	.	TRBJ1-1	CATSKGHSNTEAFF
TRBV10-3	TRBD2	.	TRBJ2-5	CATGGGKETQYF
TRBV4-1	TRBD1	.	TRBJ1-2	CASSHGQGLGNGYTF
TRBV24-1	TRBD1	.	TRBJ2-5	CATSDPGQGRETQYF
TRBV6-5	.	.	TRBJ1-6	CASRARDSSPLHF
TRBV6-6	TRBD2	.	TRBJ2-3	CASSYLSGRAGDTQYF
TRBV3-1	.	.	TRBJ2-2	CASQGRQNTGELFF
TRBV5-1	TRBD2	.	TRBJ2-1	CASSLRGGVDEQFF
TRBV7-9	.	.	TRBJ1-2	CASSPGGARENGYTF
TRBV2	.	once	TRBJ2-5	CASKMGLGGTQYF
TRBV2	TRBD1	.	TRBJ1-1	CASSEAGTGVAFF
TRBV7-9	TRBD2	once	TRBJ2-5	CASSRRLATETQYF
TRBV28	.	.	TRBJ1-1	CASSLPSSEAFF
TRBV20-1	TRBD2	.	TRBJ2-3	CSAISLAGADTQYF
TRBV29-1	TRBD1	few	TRBJ2-7	CSVEPGQGSYEQYF
TRBV12-3/TRBV12-4	.	.	TRBJ1-6	CASRAGHNSPLHF
TRBV11-2	.	.	TRBJ1-1	CASSLGVDRGEAFF
TRBV27	.	.	TRBJ2-1	CASTGQSYNEQFF
TRBV11-2	TRBD2	once	TRBJ2-1	CASSLFVGLAGAGNEQFF
TRBV6-1	.	.	TRBJ2-5	CASSKSQGFEETQYF
TRBV5-4	.	.	TRBJ2-1	CASSSHTNNEQFF
TRBV29-1	TRBD1	.	TRBJ2-5	CSVGTTGVGETQYF